This T cell receptor beta chain was captured by sequencing in a study of cytomegalovirus exposure and HLA in healthy donors. Germline-derived CDR1 and CDR2 are GTSNPN and SVGIG (reference sequence). The CDR3 sequence is 12 residues long. Trimming cost V 4 bases and J 9 bases, with 13 bases left between them. Comment on this clone: Its antigen is not identified.

Likely unrecorded immune exposures existed in these nominally healthy donors. Points from the study as a whole: Most TCR sequences proved rare, with some public TCRs found in many donors. Analyzed later, association rates of TCRs varied across HLA loci, with DRB1 most and HLA-C fewest.

PCR used 60 Vbeta primers and 13 Jbeta primers. The protocol was immunoSEQ multiplex PCR, while the TCRdb copy is restricted to in-frame clones and leaves out a portion. Among 90,000 to 110,000 clones listed, approximately 84% were seen once. This receptor was taken from a male donor in good health and CMV-seronegative. The V call is TRBV30, the J call TRBJ2-4, with D perhaps matching TRBD1 (6 bases). The sample was PBMCs. CDR3 in amino acids: CAWTMAQGIQYF. CDR3 nucleotide sequence: TGTGCCTGGACGATGGCACAGGGCATTCAGTACTTC.